The TCR beta chain described here comes from a study of beta chain features in type 1 diabetes. The entirety of the isolated RNA underwent reverse transcription, so expressed TCRB transcripts were sequenced. Some clones are missing from TCRdb's copy, which holds only in-frame ones; the method was immunoSEQ multiplex PCR. The data show more than 200,000 clones, 16% seen once. This CDR3 comprises 12 residues. V was trimmed by 4 bases and J by 4 bases, leaving 7 bases between them. Germline V gene lookup returns CDR1 SEHNR and CDR2 FQNEAQ (reference sequence). This clone has more than one count but fewer than ten. Its antigen is still unknown. Study conclusions and caveats: Within each of all four CD4+ subsets, Type 1 diabetes patients had TCRB CDR3s that were moderately but significantly shorter.

The chain joins TRBV7-9 to TRBJ2-5; D gene unclear. Sequencing input: naive CD4+ T cells from blood. This receptor was taken from a man aged 25 to 40 with type 1 diabetes. CDR3 in DNA: TGTGCCAGCAGCTCCGGACGAGAGACCCAGTACTTC. Encoded protein: CASSSGRETQYF.